The 21 T cell receptor beta chains below all came from one sample that was sequenced in a study of CD8 T cells in Susac syndrome. Reverse transcription of roughly 0.5 to 1 ug RNA used random hexamers. TCRdb re-derived calls from the immunoSEQ multiplex PCR reads in MiXCR, one entry per CDR3 protein. The data show under 250,000 distinct CDR3 sequences, about 94% seen once. Sample: CD4+ T cells from PBMCs. The receptor source for this set is a human donor with multiple sclerosis.

The genes are TRBV9 and TRBJ2-7; 7 nucleotides line up with TRBD1. With 6 bases clipped from V and 2 bases from J, the junction kept 14 bases outside the gene matches. The CDR3 extends over 16 amino acids. Germline assignment: CDR1 SGDLS and CDR2 YYNGEE. The CDR3 is CASTLPPGQPTYEQYV. The CDR3 DNA sequence: TGTGCCAGCACCCTACCCCCGGGACAGCCAACCTACGAGCAGTACGTC.

This chain uses TRBV24-1 with TRBJ2-2; 9 bases agree with TRBD2. This CDR3 is built from 15 residues. Germline V gene data show CDR1 as KGHDR and CDR2 as SFDVKD. V was pared by 2 bases and J by 6 bases, with 3 bases of the junction left unmatched. CDR3 amino acids: CATSDSRGGAGELFF. DNA for the CDR3: TGTGCCACCAGTGATTCGCGGGGGGGGGCCGGGGAGCTGTTTTTT.

This sequence joins TRBV19 and TRBJ1-1, with a tentative D call TRBD1 (5 bases). The germline CDR1 and CDR2 sequences are LNHDA and SQIVND (reference sequence). V was shortened by 4 bases and J by 4 bases, with 16 bases between the two germline ends. This CDR3 comprises 15 residues. The DNA of the CDR3 is TGTGCCAGTAGTAGTGGCAGGGAATATCGCACTGAAGCTTTCTTT. It translates to CASSSGREYRTEAFF.

As regards this clonotype: Sequence at one end of the junction differs from germline and may be a read error. The V call is TRBV12-3 or TRBV12-4, the J call TRBJ1-1; TRBD1 aligns across 8 bases. The CDR3 loop spans 13 amino acids. CDR3 protein: CASSLQGAVEPFF. The CDR3 DNA reads as TGTGCCAGCAGTTTACAGGGGGCGGTTGAACCTTTCTTT.

The chain carries TRBV12-5 and TRBJ1-1, with 8 positions matching TRBD1. The V and J ends lost 5 bases and 1 base, in that order; junction bases with no gene match: 6. CDR1 is LGHNT and CDR2 is FRNRAP in the germline V gene. The CDR3 consists of 15 residues. In DNA form, the CDR3 reads TGTGCTAGTGGTCGCGACAGGGGTCGGAACACTGAAGCTTTCTTT. Translation gives CASGRDRGRNTEAFF. The full variable domain, rest sourced from reference TRBV12-5 and TRBJ1-1, is DARVTQTPRHKVTEMGQEVTMRCQPILGHNTVFWYRQTMMQGLELLAYFRNRAPLDDSGMPKDRFSAEMPDATLATLKIQPSEPRDSAVYFCASGRDRGRNTEAFFGQGTRLTVV.

The rearrangement uses TRBV6-6 and TRBJ1-4, with unresolved D. Deletions cut 11 bases from V and 5 bases from J, with 15 bases between. The CDR3 covers 13 residues. The germline V gene encodes CDR1 MNHNY and CDR2 SVGAGI (reference sequence). CDR3 DNA sequence: TGTGCCTCCAAGTTGGGGTCCAATGAAAAACTGTTTTTT. It codes for CASKLGSNEKLFF.

The V gene is TRBV20-1, the J gene TRBJ1-2; TRBD1 aligns across 7 bases. Looked up from germline, CDR1 is DFQATT and CDR2 is SNEGSKA (reference sequence). The CDR3 is made up of 12 amino acids. With 5 bases clipped from V and 4 bases from J, the junction kept 4 bases outside the gene matches. The CDR3 coding sequence is TGCAGTGCTGAGGACAGGATCTATGGCTACACCTTC. It codes for CSAEDRIYGYTF.

CDR3 nucleotides: TGTGCCTGGATCCCGGACGGGGGAGGGAACTATGGCTACACCTTC. This encodes CAWIPDGGGNYGYTF. The V call is TRBV30, the J call TRBJ1-2, with a possible D match to TRBD1 (5 bases). CDR1 and CDR2 (germline): GTSNPN, SVGIG (reference sequence). The CDR3 consists of 15 residues. Trimming left V 4 bases short and J 2 bases short, with 17 bases between.

This chain links TRBV3-1 with TRBJ1-1, with D possibly TRBD1 on 5 matching bases. The CDR3 length is 13 residues. In germline, CDR1 is LGHDT, CDR2 YNNKEL (reference sequence). The germline V and J ends were trimmed by 0 bases and 9 bases, with 11 bases remaining between them. CDR3: CASSQDPGGQAFF. The DNA for the CDR3 is TGTGCCAGCAGCCAAGATCCGGGGGGACAAGCTTTCTTT.

This chain connects TRBV7-8 to TRBJ2-4, with D perhaps given as TRBD1 or TRBD2 (5 bases each). The CDR3 has 18 amino acids. The germline gives CDR1 SGHVS, CDR2 FQNEAQ. V was shortened by 5 bases and J by 0 bases, with 20 bases between the two germline ends. Here the CDR3 DNA reads TGTGCCAGCAGCCAGGGACCTCGCCGGACACTAGCCAAAAACATTCAGTACTTC. Amino acid sequence: CASSQGPRRTLAKNIQYF.

This clonotype occurred once. The chain is built from TRBV20-1 and TRBJ2-2; no firm D call. Germline values: CDR1 DFQATT, CDR2 SNEGSKA (reference sequence). Trimming removed 6 bases at V and 0 bases at J, with 14 bases between. This CDR3 region has 15 residues. The CDR3 here is CSAPNSGSNTGELFF. CDR3 sequence (DNA): TGCAGTGCCCCAAACAGTGGATCGAACACCGGGGAGCTGTTTTTT.

V is TRBV6-2 or TRBV6-3 and J is TRBJ2-5; TRBD1 matches 9 bases. The CDR3 loop spans 14 amino acids. The ends lost 7 bases at V and 7 bases at J; junction bases unmatched: 10. CDR1 MNHEY and CDR2 SVGEGT come from the germline V gene. The CDR3 DNA sequence: TGTGCCAGCACCACGGGACAGGGCCAATTGACCCAGTACTTC. Encoded protein: CASTTGQGQLTQYF.

The gene calls are TRBV4-1 and TRBJ1-6; perhaps TRBD1 as D (5 bases). The CDR3 extends over 15 amino acids. Germline V gene lookup returns CDR1 MGHRA and CDR2 YSYEKL. Trimming pared 4 bases from V and 5 bases from J, leaving 12 bases between. In DNA, the CDR3 is TGCGCCAGCAGCCGCGGACAAGGCAATAATTCACCCCTCCACTTT. This codes for CASSRGQGNNSPLHF.

This clonotype was seen once. The chain employs TRBV5-1 and TRBJ2-1; 9 bases align to TRBD2. J lost 8 bases, V lost 1 base, and 13 bases had no gene match. The CDR3 contains 17 residues. Germline CDR1 reads SGHRS; CDR2 reads YFSETQ. The CDR3 protein is CASSLRAGGPRSHEQFF. CDR3 DNA: TGCGCCAGCAGCTTGCGGGCGGGAGGGCCCAGGTCACATGAGCAGTTCTTC.

V gene TRBV20-1 combines with J gene TRBJ2-5, with D hard to call. In germline, CDR1 is DFQATT, CDR2 SNEGSKA (reference sequence). Trimming took off 3 bases at V and 5 bases at J, with 16 bases between the two ends. The CDR3 runs 14 residues. The CDR3: CSASPLDLGETQYF. CDR3 DNA sequence: TGCAGTGCTAGCCCGCTAGATTTAGGGGAGACCCAGTACTTC.

The chain employs TRBV18 and TRBJ1-1, with no clear D. CDR1 is KGHSH, CDR2 LQKENI, per germline. This CDR3 is built from 16 residues. Trimming removed 2 bases from V and 4 bases from J, with 17 bases in between. The CDR3 DNA reads TGTGCCAGCTCACCAGCCCGTGGTTCAATGGGCACTGAAGCTTTCTTT. Protein product: CASSPARGSMGTEAFF.

This chain connects TRBV5-1 to TRBJ2-3, with a weak D call TRBD2 (6 bases). V lost 2 bases and J 3 bases, leaving 13 bases between the germline ends. There are 15 residues in the CDR3. The germline CDR1 and CDR2 sequences are SGHRS and YFSETQ. The CDR3 protein is CASSFLGGPTDTQYF. The CDR3 nucleotides read TGCGCCAGCAGCTTCTTGGGGGGTCCTACAGATACGCAGTATTTT. Full variable domain (remainder filled in from reference TRBV5-1 and TRBJ2-3): KAGVTQTPRYLIKTRGQQVTLSCSPISGHRSVSWYQQTPGQGLQFLFEYFSETQRNKGNFPGRFSGRQFSNSRSEMNVSTLELGDSALYLCASSFLGGPTDTQYFGPGTRLTVL.

This clonotype showed up just once. The V and J genes are TRBV10-3 and TRBJ2-5, with 8 bases that match TRBD1. Germline V gives CDR1 ENHRY, CDR2 SYGVKD. The CDR3 extends over 17 amino acids. V was pared by 10 bases and J by 1 base, with 17 bases of the junction left unmatched. The CDR3 is CATGQGGQIGAQETQYF. CDR3 nucleotide sequence: TGTGCCACTGGACAGGGTGGACAGATAGGGGCCCAAGAGACCCAGTACTTC.

The rearrangement uses TRBV18 and TRBJ2-1, with 11 bases that match TRBD1. The V gene end was trimmed by 1 base and the J gene end by 7 bases; junction bases not matched to a gene: 6. CDR1 KGHSH and CDR2 LQKENI come from the germline V gene. The CDR3 runs to 16 residues. DNA for the CDR3: TGTGCCAGCTCACCACTCCGGGACAGGGGGAGGAATGAGCAGTTCTTC. This codes for CASSPLRDRGRNEQFF.

The V gene is TRBV27, the J gene TRBJ1-3, with D unclear. Germline V CDR1 and CDR2: MNHEY, SMNVEV (reference sequence). CDR3 length equals 13 residues. Between the trimmed V and J ends, which lost 6 bases and 1 base, there was a span of 7 bases. The CDR3 nucleotides read TGTGCCAGCAGGTCGGGGTCTGGAAACACCATATATTTT. Amino acids: CASRSGSGNTIYF.

This clonotype was seen only once. The J gene is TRBJ2-2, the V gene TRBV20-1; D is unclear. Trimming left V 1 base short and J 9 bases short, with 12 bases between. The CDR3 extends over 13 amino acids. Germline V CDR1 and CDR2: DFQATT, SNEGSKA (reference sequence). CDR3 DNA sequence: TGCAGTGCTAGAGGGCCCGGGCGATGGGAGCTGTTTTTT. Encoded protein: CSARGPGRWELFF.